This is a list of T cell receptor beta chains from one sample in a study of cytomegalovirus exposure and HLA in healthy donors. Profiling relied on immunoSEQ multiplex PCR, and the TCRdb table lists in-frame clones only, not all of them. The listing contains roughly 75,000 clones. Sequencing was done on a sample of PBMCs. The receptors come from a man in his forties or fifties in good health and CMV-seronegative. CDR3s include the opening cysteine and the closing phenylalanine or tryptophan. Each record gives: D gene, V gene, J gene, clone size, CDR3 DNA, CDR3 protein. The D gene is left open where the match is weak. Some rows have no size entry. The others give once, few or many, or a class for an expanded clone.

>-|TRBV12-5|TRBJ2-1|-
TGTGCTAGTGGCCCCCCGAGCTCCTACAATGAGCAGTTCTTC
CASGPPSSYNEQFF
>-|TRBV10-1|TRBJ1-4|medium-sized
TGCGCCAGCCAGGGAGGCCCGTCTGAAAAACTGTTTTTT
CASQGGPSEKLFF
>-|TRBV6-5|TRBJ1-4|-
TGTGCCAGCAGAGATCAGGGGGAAAAACTGTTTTTT
CASRDQGEKLFF
>TRBD2|TRBV10-2|TRBJ2-7|-
TGCGCCAGCAGTGAAGAGCGGGAGGGCCTGGGTGAGCAGTACTTC
CASSEEREGLGEQYF
>-|TRBV5-6|TRBJ2-7|-
TGTGCCAGCAGCTTCGAGGGACTGGTCTACGAGCAGTACTTC
CASSFEGLVYEQYF
>-|TRBV5-1|TRBJ2-5|-
TGCGCCAGCAGCTTCTATAGCGGTCAAGAAGAGACCCAGTACTTC
CASSFYSGQEETQYF
>-|TRBV5-6|TRBJ2-6|-
TGTGCCAGCAGCTTAGTAGTATTTGGGGCCAACGTCCTGACTTTC
CASSLVVFGANVLTF
>TRBD1|TRBV6-6|TRBJ1-5|-
TGTGCCAGCTTTCGGGACAGTACTTTTTGGCCCCAGCATTTT
CASFRDSTFWPQHF
>TRBD2|TRBV13|TRBJ2-1|-
TGTGCCAGCAGCTTCAGACTAGCGGGGACGTACAATGAGCAGTTCTTC
CASSFRLAGTYNEQFF
>-|TRBV25-1|TRBJ2-5|-
TGTGCCAGCAGTCCGACCCGGGATACCCAGTACTTC
CASSPTRDTQYF
>TRBD1|TRBV5-8|TRBJ1-4|-
TGTGCCAGCAGCCGGACAGGGGTTAATGAAAAACTGTTTTTT
CASSRTGVNEKLFF
>-|TRBV6-5|TRBJ2-5|-
TGTGCCAGCAGTTACTCAGGGGGGGGAGGAGAGACCCAGTACTTC
CASSYSGGGGETQYF